The rows below give T cell receptor beta chains drawn from one sample of a study of cytomegalovirus exposure and HLA in healthy donors. The protocol was immunoSEQ multiplex PCR, while the TCRdb copy is restricted to in-frame clones and leaves out a portion. The sample contains about 240,000 clones, just under 90% of which appear only once. The material sequenced was PBMCs. Every receptor here comes from a man younger than 35 in good health and CMV-seronegative. Both conserved end residues are trimmed from each CDR3. The order of the fields is V gene, J gene, CDR3 protein.

V: TRBV4-2; J: TRBJ2-4; CDR3: ASSQVAGGNIQY
V: TRBV6-6; J: TRBJ1-1; CDR3: ASRRQGATEAF
V: TRBV4-1; J: TRBJ2-7; CDR3: ASSHELGGAVSYEQY
V: TRBV23-1; J: TRBJ1-2; CDR3: ASSHRGQGANYGYT
V: TRBV28; J: TRBJ2-7; CDR3: ASSSLYEQY
V: TRBV7-8; J: TRBJ2-2; CDR3: ASSSLPMGVGELF
V: TRBV7-6; J: TRBJ2-2; CDR3: ASSPLGGANTGELF
V: TRBV28; J: TRBJ2-7; CDR3: ASSEGTGGYEQY
V: TRBV7-2; J: TRBJ1-2; CDR3: ASTYQSDSGYT
V: TRBV4-3; J: TRBJ1-5; CDR3: ASSQDRQGGGWPQH
V: TRBV29-1; J: TRBJ2-7; CDR3: SVDRGGHEQY
V: TRBV29-1; J: TRBJ2-5; CDR3: SGLTSGQETQY
V: TRBV7-2; J: TRBJ1-3; CDR3: ASSLGGDGGNTIY
V: TRBV27; J: TRBJ2-2; CDR3: ASSWALAGSPHGELF
V: TRBV30; J: TRBJ2-7; CDR3: AWSVLSGYEQY
V: TRBV4-1; J: TRBJ1-5; CDR3: ASSQGPAVGNYQPQH
V: TRBV27; J: TRBJ2-7; CDR3: ASSLIAGAPEQY
V: TRBV10-2; J: TRBJ1-1; CDR3: ASSTGQGAF
V: TRBV27; J: TRBJ1-6; CDR3: ASSLSRGNALH
V: TRBV18; J: TRBJ1-1; CDR3: ASSPTGFDTEAF
V: TRBV10-1; J: TRBJ2-7; CDR3: ASPPLEVLSHDHYEQY
V: TRBV7-3; J: TRBJ2-7; CDR3: ASSLNIVSQQY
V: TRBV6-1; J: TRBJ2-7; CDR3: ASTVRDRESEQY
V: TRBV7-8; J: TRBJ1-2; CDR3: ASSLWGTGQGGYT
V: TRBV4-1; J: TRBJ2-7; CDR3: ASSQETGQGREQY
V: TRBV29-1; J: TRBJ1-5; CDR3: SVRQGENQPQH
V: TRBV5-1; J: TRBJ2-7; CDR3: ASSLATGRGYEQY
V: TRBV28; J: TRBJ2-4; CDR3: ASSPPQTKNIQY
V: TRBV11-2; J: TRBJ2-3; CDR3: ASSFELGTQY
V: TRBV5-5; J: TRBJ2-7; CDR3: ASSLLTSGYEQY
V: TRBV4-1; J: TRBJ2-5; CDR3: ASSRQGLDQETQY
V: TRBV14; J: TRBJ2-7; CDR3: ASSQEGRIAQHEQY
V: TRBV6-5; J: TRBJ1-2; CDR3: ASSPRQEPGYGYT
V: TRBV6-6; J: TRBJ1-5; CDR3: ASSLTSNQPQH
V: TRBV4-1; J: TRBJ2-7; CDR3: ASSQVGTGVYSSYEQY
V: TRBV4-3; J: TRBJ2-1; CDR3: ASSLRLAGGDVEF
V: TRBV5-1; J: TRBJ2-7; CDR3: ASSSRQGSAYEQY